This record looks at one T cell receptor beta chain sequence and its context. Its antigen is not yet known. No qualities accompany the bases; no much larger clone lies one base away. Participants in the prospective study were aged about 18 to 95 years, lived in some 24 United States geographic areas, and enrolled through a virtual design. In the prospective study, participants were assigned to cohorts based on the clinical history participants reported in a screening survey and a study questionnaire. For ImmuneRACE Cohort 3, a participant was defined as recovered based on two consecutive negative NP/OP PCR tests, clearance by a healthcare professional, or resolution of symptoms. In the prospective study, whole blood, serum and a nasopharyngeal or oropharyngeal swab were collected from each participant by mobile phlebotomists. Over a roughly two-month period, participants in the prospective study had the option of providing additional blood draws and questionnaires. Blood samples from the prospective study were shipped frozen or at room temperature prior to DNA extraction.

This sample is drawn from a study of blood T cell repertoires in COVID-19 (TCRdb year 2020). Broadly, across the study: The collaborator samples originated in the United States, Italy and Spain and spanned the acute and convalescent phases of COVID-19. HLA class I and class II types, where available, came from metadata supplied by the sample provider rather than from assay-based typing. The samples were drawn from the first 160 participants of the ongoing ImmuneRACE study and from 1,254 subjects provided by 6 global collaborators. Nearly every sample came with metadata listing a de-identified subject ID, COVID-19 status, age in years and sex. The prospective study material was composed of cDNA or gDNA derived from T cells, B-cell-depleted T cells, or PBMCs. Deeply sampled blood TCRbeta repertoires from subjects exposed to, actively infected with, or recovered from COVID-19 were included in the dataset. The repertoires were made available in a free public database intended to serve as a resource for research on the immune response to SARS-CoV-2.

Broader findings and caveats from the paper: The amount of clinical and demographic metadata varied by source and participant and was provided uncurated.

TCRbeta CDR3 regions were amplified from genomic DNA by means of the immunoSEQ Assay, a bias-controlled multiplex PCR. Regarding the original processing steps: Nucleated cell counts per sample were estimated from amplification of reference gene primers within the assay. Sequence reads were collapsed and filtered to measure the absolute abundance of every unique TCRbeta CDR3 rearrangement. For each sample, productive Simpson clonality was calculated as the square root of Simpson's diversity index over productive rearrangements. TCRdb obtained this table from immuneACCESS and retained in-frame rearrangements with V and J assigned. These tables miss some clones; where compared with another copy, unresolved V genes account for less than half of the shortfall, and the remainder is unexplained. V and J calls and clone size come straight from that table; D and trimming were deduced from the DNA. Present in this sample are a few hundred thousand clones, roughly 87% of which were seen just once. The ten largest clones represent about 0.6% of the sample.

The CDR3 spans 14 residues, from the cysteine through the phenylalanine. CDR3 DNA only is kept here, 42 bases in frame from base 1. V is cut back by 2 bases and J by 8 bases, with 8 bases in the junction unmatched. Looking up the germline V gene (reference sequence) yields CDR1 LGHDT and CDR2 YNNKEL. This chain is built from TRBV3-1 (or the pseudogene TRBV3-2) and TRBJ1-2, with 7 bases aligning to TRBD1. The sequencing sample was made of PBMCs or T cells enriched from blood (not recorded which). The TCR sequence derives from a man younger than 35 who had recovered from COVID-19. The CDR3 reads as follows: CASSQPTGNGGYTF. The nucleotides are TGTGCCAGCAGCCAACCGACAGGGAATGGGGGCTACACCTTC.